Following are 32 T cell receptor beta chains from one sample sequenced in a study of T cell changes during pregnancy in multiple sclerosis. Generated by immunoSEQ multiplex PCR, the TCRdb table keeps only in-frame clones and is missing some. The sample holds approximately 16,000 clones; 83% are singletons and the top ten take about 18%. Sequencing was performed on CD8+ T cells from peripheral blood mononuclear cells, taken after pregnancy. All receptors come from a female donor in good health, enrolled as a control in a pregnancy study.

V usage is TRBV5-6 and J usage is TRBJ1-2; D gene ambiguous. CDR1 is SGHDT, CDR2 YYEEEE, per germline. CDR3 length equals 13 residues. V was trimmed by 4 bases and J by 3 bases, leaving 10 bases between them. The CDR3 sequence is CASSRREDYGYTF. The CDR3 DNA reads TGTGCCAGCAGCCGGCGGGAGGACTATGGCTACACCTTC.

J is TRBJ2-7 and V is TRBV28, with 7 bases lining up with TRBD1. This CDR3 has 15 residues. The germline V gene encodes CDR1 MDHEN and CDR2 SYDVKM. Trimming removed 6 bases from V and 4 bases from J; junction bases left unmatched: 12. The CDR3 coding sequence is TGTGCCAGCAGACCCCTCCGGGGACAGAGTTACGAGCAGTACTTC. This codes for CASRPLRGQSYEQYF.

This clone came up once. The rearrangement links TRBV28 to TRBJ1-1; the match to TRBD1 covers 7 bases. There are 11 residues in the CDR3. Unmatched junction bases numbered 6, after V lost 10 bases and J lost 7 bases. CDR1 and CDR2 from the germline V gene are MDHEN and SYDVKM. This chain's CDR3 is CAIRGTDEAFF. The CDR3 DNA reads as TGTGCCATCCGGGGGACAGATGAAGCTTTCTTT. Complete variable domain (other parts from reference TRBV28 and TRBJ1-1): DVKVTQSSRYLVKRTGEKVFLECVQDMDHENMFWYRQDPGLGLRLIYFSYDVKMKEKGDIPEGYSVSREKKERFSLILESASTNQTSMYLCAIRGTDEAFFGQGTRLTVV.

This clone was observed once. V is TRBV10-3 and J is TRBJ1-1; no clear D gene. This CDR3 spans 15 amino acids. Trimming stripped 2 bases from V and 7 bases from J, with 17 bases between. CDR1 ENHRY and CDR2 SYGVKD come from the germline V gene. CDR3 nucleotide sequence: TGTGCCATCAGTGAGACGGAGTCAGAGGCGGATGAAGCTTTCTTT. Translating gives CAISETESEADEAFF.

This chain uses TRBV7-9 with TRBJ2-6; 7 bases map to TRBD1. The germline V gene encodes CDR1 SEHNR and CDR2 FQNEAQ (reference sequence). The CDR3 is made up of 16 amino acids. With 3 bases clipped from V and 2 bases from J, the junction kept 4 bases outside the gene matches. The CDR3 coding sequence is TGTGCCAGCAGCTTTACAGGGGCCCCTGGGGCCAACGTCCTGACTTTC. Protein: CASSFTGAPGANVLTF.

The chain carries TRBV4-3 and TRBJ2-5; TRBD2 matches at 8 bases. Per the germline V gene, CDR1 is LGHNA and CDR2 is YSLEER. The J segment lost 4 bases and the V segment lost 0 bases, leaving 4 bases of the junction unmatched. The CDR3 is 15 amino acids. CDR3 DNA: TGCGCCAGCAGCCAAGAACGGGGGGGCCCAGAGACCCAGTACTTC. It is translated as CASSQERGGPETQYF.

The CDR3 loop reads CASSPRGGSSYNEQFF. For the CDR3, the DNA is TGTGCCAGCAGCCCCCGCGGGGGGAGCTCCTACAATGAGCAGTTCTTC. The chain joins TRBV9 to TRBJ2-1; 8 bases line up with TRBD2. Per germline, CDR1 SGDLS and CDR2 YYNGEE. The CDR3 is 16 residues long. Germline trimming cut 4 bases from V and 0 bases from J; bases unmatched to any gene: 6.

The chain is built from TRBV4-1 and TRBJ1-1; D may be TRBD1 (6 bases). The CDR3 has 14 residues. Germline CDR1 reads MGHRA; CDR2 reads YSYEKL. V gave up 5 bases and J gave up 1 base, with 11 bases separating them. The CDR3: CASSYRAGNTEAFF. The CDR3 DNA sequence: TGCGCCAGCAGCTACAGGGCGGGGAACACTGAAGCTTTCTTT.

V gene TRBV27 combines with J gene TRBJ1-2; 9 bases match TRBD1. The CDR3 spans 15 residues. J was trimmed by 6 bases and V by 3 bases; bases with no gene match: 8. The germline CDR1 and CDR2 sequences are MNHEY and SMNVEV (reference sequence). The CDR3 DNA reads TGTGCCAGCAGTTTGACCCGGACAGGGGCTGATGGCTACACCTTC. It translates to CASSLTRTGADGYTF.

This chain uses TRBV9 with TRBJ1-1, with 7 bases fitting TRBD1. The CDR3 spans 15 residues. Germline CDR1 and CDR2: SGDLS and YYNGEE. Unmatched junction bases numbered 11, after V lost 4 bases and J lost 5 bases. CDR3 in DNA: TGTGCCAGCAGCTCTACCCCGGGACAGATGACTGAAGCTTTCTTT. This encodes CASSSTPGQMTEAFF.

V is TRBV28 and J is TRBJ2-7; TRBD1 matches 10 bases. Germline trimming cut 5 bases from V and 5 bases from J; bases unmatched to any gene: 12. Germline V gene sequence: CDR1 MDHEN, CDR2 SYDVKM. The CDR3 spans 16 residues. Here the CDR3 reads CASSPRLGQGRNEQYF. The CDR3 nucleotides read TGTGCCAGCAGTCCCCGATTGGGACAGGGGAGAAACGAGCAGTACTTC.

The chain carries TRBV6-4 and TRBJ2-2; 11 bases are shared with TRBD1. The CDR3 loop spans 17 amino acids. Trimming took 0 bases from V and 3 from J; bases not matched to a gene: 3. Germline-derived CDR1 and CDR2 are MRHNA and SNTAGT. This chain's CDR3 is CASSDSSGQGDTGELFF. The CDR3 DNA reads TGTGCCAGCAGTGACTCTTCGGGACAGGGGGACACCGGGGAGCTGTTTTTT.

This chain links TRBV9 with TRBJ2-7; 8 bases map to TRBD2. The CDR3 is 18 residues long. CDR1 SGDLS and CDR2 YYNGEE come from the germline V gene. The V and J ends lost 4 bases and 0 bases, in that order; junction bases with no gene match: 15. This chain's CDR3 is CASSPWGANSGDSYEQYF. The CDR3 nucleotides are TGTGCCAGCAGCCCCTGGGGGGCGAATAGCGGGGACTCCTACGAGCAGTACTTC.

This clone is labeled medium-sized (0.01 to 0.1%). The same CDR3 is also encoded by other DNA sequences in this sample. This rearrangement joins TRBV11-2 to TRBJ2-2; no clear D gene. The CDR3 covers 12 residues. Germline V lookup: CDR1 SGHAT, CDR2 FQNNGV. Trimming took 5 bases from V and 2 from J, leaving 3 bases between them. CDR3 region: CASSHNTGELFF. CDR3 bases: TGTGCCAGCAGCCATAACACCGGGGAGCTGTTTTTT.

The rearrangement uses TRBV5-8 and TRBJ1-6; TRBD1 agrees at 7 bases. The germline V gene has CDR1 SGHTS and CDR2 YDEGEE. Trimming took 0 bases from V and 0 from J; bases not matched to a gene: 6. The CDR3 spans 18 residues. CDR3 region: CASSLVGTASSYNSPLHF. CDR3 DNA sequence: TGTGCCAGCAGCTTGGTAGGGACAGCCAGCTCCTATAATTCACCCCTCCACTTT.

The CDR3: CASSLSRGLNTEAFF. The CDR3 DNA reads as TGTGCCAGCTCACTCTCCAGGGGACTGAACACTGAAGCTTTCTTT. The gene calls are TRBV18 and TRBJ1-1; maybe TRBD1 (6 bases). Germline V gene data show CDR1 as KGHSH and CDR2 as LQKENI. The V and J ends lost 4 bases and 0 bases respectively, with 12 bases between them. The CDR3 runs to 15 residues.

V usage is TRBV7-8 and J usage is TRBJ2-7; maybe TRBD2 (5 bases). CDR3 length: 15 amino acids. CDR1 and CDR2 (germline): SGHVS, FQNEAQ. Trimming cost V 5 bases and J 3 bases, with 17 bases left between them. The DNA for the CDR3 is TGTGCCAGCAGCCACCCCGACGGGAAAGGCTACGAGCAGTACTTC. Protein product: CASSHPDGKGYEQYF. Full variable domain (outside the CDR3, taken from reference TRBV7-8 and TRBJ2-7): GAGVSQSPRYKVAKRGQDVALRCDPISGHVSLFWYQQALGQGPEFLTYFQNEAQLDKSGLPSDRFFAERPEGSVSTLKIQRTQQEDSAVYLCASSHPDGKGYEQYFGPGTRLTVT.

This clone was recorded once. The chain is built from TRBV11-2 and TRBJ2-3; TRBD2 matches 13 bases. Germline lookup yields CDR1 SGHAT and CDR2 FQNNGV. Trimming removed 2 bases from V and 0 bases from J; junction bases left unmatched: 5. CDR3 length: 18 residues. For the CDR3, the DNA is TGTGCCAGCAGCTTAACCCGACTAGCGGGGGGAAGCACAGATACGCAGTATTTT. Amino acids: CASSLTRLAGGSTDTQYF.

The chain employs TRBV28 and TRBJ1-5, with TRBD1 identical over 7 bases. CDR3 length: 15 residues. Germline values: CDR1 MDHEN, CDR2 SYDVKM. J gave up 0 bases and V 5 bases, and 4 bases lay outside the gene matches. The CDR3 region has the DNA TGTGCCAGCAGTATGACAGGGTATAGCAATCAGCCCCAGCATTTT. Its protein product is CASSMTGYSNQPQHF.

The chain employs TRBV27 and TRBJ2-7; D gene ambiguous. This CDR3 spans 14 amino acids. Per germline, CDR1 MNHEY and CDR2 SMNVEV (reference sequence). Trimming took off 8 bases at V and 6 bases at J, with 20 bases between the two ends. CDR3 DNA sequence: TGTGCCAGCCGACCCCGAGCGTCACGACTCGAGCAGTACTTC. Encoded protein: CASRPRASRLEQYF.

J is TRBJ2-7 and V is TRBV7-9; TRBD2 might be the D (5 bases). The CDR3 runs 13 residues. Germline-derived CDR1 and CDR2 are SEHNR and FQNEAQ (reference sequence). Between the trimmed V and J ends, which lost 5 bases and 5 bases, there was a span of 13 bases. CDR3 amino acids: CASSGRGFDEQYF. The CDR3 coding sequence is TGTGCCAGCAGCGGGCGCGGGTTCGACGAGCAGTACTTC.

V gene TRBV7-9 combines with J gene TRBJ2-5; 7 nucleotides match TRBD2. CDR3 length: 15 amino acids. CDR1 is SEHNR, CDR2 FQNEAQ, per germline (reference sequence). The J segment lost 5 bases and the V segment lost 5 bases, leaving 11 bases of the junction unmatched. CDR3 sequence (DNA): TGTGCCAGCAGCCCCCAAGCTAGCGGTCGGGAGACCCAGTACTTC. It is translated as CASSPQASGRETQYF. The complete variable domain, with remaining parts taken from reference TRBV7-9 and TRBJ2-5, reads DTGVSQNPRHKITKRGQNVTFRCDPISEHNRLYWYRQTLGQGPEFLTYFQNEAQLEKSRLLSDRFSAERPKGSFSTLEIQRTEQGDSAMYLCASSPQASGRETQYFGPGTRLLVL.

The V and J genes are TRBV9 and TRBJ1-5, with a tentative D call TRBD1 (6 bases). The CDR3 runs 13 residues. Germline CDR1 reads SGDLS; CDR2 reads YYNGEE. V was trimmed by 3 bases and J by 4 bases, leaving 8 bases between them. CDR3 in amino acids: CASSGTGNQPQHF. The CDR3 nucleotides read TGTGCCAGCAGCGGTACAGGGAATCAGCCCCAGCATTTT.

As DNA, the CDR3 is TGCGCCAGCAGCTTGATGACAGGGCCCCAAGAGACCCAGTACTTC. Amino acids: CASSLMTGPQETQYF. The gene calls are TRBV5-1 and TRBJ2-5, with TRBD1 identical over 7 bases. Per the germline V gene, CDR1 is SGHRS and CDR2 is YFSETQ. CDR3 length: 15 amino acids. J gave up 1 base and V 1 base, and 4 bases lay outside the gene matches. Supplemented by reference TRBV5-1 and TRBJ2-5, the full variable domain reads KAGVTQTPRYLIKTRGQQVTLSCSPISGHRSVSWYQQTPGQGLQFLFEYFSETQRNKGNFPGRFSGRQFSNSRSEMNVSTLELGDSALYLCASSLMTGPQETQYFGPGTRLLVL.

This chain joins TRBV29-1 and TRBJ1-1; possible D gene TRBD1, 5 bases. This CDR3 has 13 residues. Trimming took 0 bases from V and 5 from J, leaving 10 bases between them. Germline CDR1 reads SQVTM; CDR2 reads ANQGSEA. In DNA, the CDR3 is TGCAGCGTTGAAGAGGGGCGGAAGACTGAAGCTTTCTTT. Translation gives CSVEEGRKTEAFF.

The V call is TRBV7-8, the J call TRBJ2-2; D may be TRBD1 (6 bases). This CDR3 spans 14 amino acids. V was shortened by 7 bases and J by 4 bases, with 13 bases between the two germline ends. Germline V CDR1 and CDR2: SGHVS, FQNEAQ. The CDR3 DNA reads TGTGCCAGCAAGAAACAGGGTAGCACCGGGGAGCTGTTTTTT. It encodes CASKKQGSTGELFF.

This chain's CDR3 is CASSTGLADYNEQFF. CDR3 bases: TGTGCCAGTAGTACCGGACTAGCGGACTACAATGAGCAGTTCTTC. This chain uses TRBV19 with TRBJ2-1; 10 nucleotides align to TRBD2. The germline V gene encodes CDR1 LNHDA and CDR2 SQIVND (reference sequence). V was clipped by 4 bases and J by 3 bases; unmatched bases: 3. The CDR3 spans 15 residues.

This chain uses TRBV9 with TRBJ2-2; D may be TRBD2 (5 bases). Trimming took off 0 bases at V and 4 bases at J, with 10 bases between the two ends. This CDR3 contains 15 residues. In germline, CDR1 is SGDLS, CDR2 YYNGEE. Written as DNA, the CDR3 is TGTGCCAGCAGCGTAGTCCGCGAGGGCACCGGGGAGCTGTTTTTT. Encoded protein: CASSVVREGTGELFF. The variable domain in full, with the rest retrieved from reference TRBV9 and TRBJ2-2, is DSGVTQTPKHLITATGQRVTLRCSPRSGDLSVYWYQQSLDQGLQFLIQYYNGEERAKGNILERFSAQQFPDLHSELNLSSLELGDSALYFCASSVVREGTGELFFGEGSRLTVL.

The rearrangement uses TRBV7-2 and TRBJ2-1; tentative D call: TRBD2 (6 bases). CDR1 and CDR2 from the germline V gene are SGHTA and FQGNSA. Trimming removed 1 base from V and 7 bases from J, with 20 bases in between. The CDR3 sequence is 17 residues long. The CDR3 DNA reads as TGTGCCAGCAGCTTAGGGATTCGAGCGGGCCTGTTTAATGAGCAGTTCTTC. It yields the protein CASSLGIRAGLFNEQFF.

The chain uses TRBV27 and TRBJ2-1; possible D gene TRBD2, 6 bases. The CDR3 sequence is 15 residues long. V was clipped by 6 bases and J by 3 bases, with 15 bases between them. From germline, CDR1 is MNHEY and CDR2 SMNVEV (reference sequence). CDR3 loop: CASRAGWGYYNEQFF. DNA of the CDR3: TGTGCCAGCAGAGCGGGCTGGGGGTACTACAATGAGCAGTTCTTC.

The J gene is TRBJ1-1, the V gene TRBV6-5; D remains unclear. The germline V gene has CDR1 MNHEY and CDR2 SVGAGI. The CDR3 spans 10 residues. Trimming stripped 10 bases from V and 6 bases from J, with 9 bases between. In DNA form, the CDR3 reads TGTGCCACCTACTCTGCTGAAGCTTTCTTT. As protein: CATYSAEAFF.

V and J are TRBV28 and TRBJ2-3, with 8 bases matching TRBD1. From germline, CDR1 is MDHEN and CDR2 SYDVKM. Unmatched junction bases numbered 10, after V lost 2 bases and J lost 0 bases. The length of the CDR3 is 18 residues. The CDR3 loop reads CASSLRQGAPESTDTQYF. CDR3 DNA sequence: TGTGCCAGCAGTTTAAGGCAGGGGGCACCCGAAAGCACAGATACGCAGTATTTT.